This TCR beta chain was recorded in a study of T cell repertoires in cytomegalovirus infection. Study background: Both recently identified HLA-C-restricted and well-studied HLA-B-restricted CMV epitopes were used in the study. Shared public TCR beta signatures pointed to both CMV infection and a matching HLA type.

A single record per CDR3 protein comes from TCRdb applying MiXCR to the reads. In the table there are about 890,000 distinct CDR3 sequences, roughly 30% of which are singletons. This clonotype was seen only a few times. Its matching antigen is unknown. The TCR sequence derives from a human donor in good health (CMV status not recorded). Some clones in this sample may be carry-over from other donors' samples. The material sequenced was cultured CD8+ T cells from PBMCs, taken from culture after CMV antigen stimulation.

CDR3 region: CSARFQDEPSYEQYF. DNA of the CDR3: TGCAGTGCTAGATTTCAGGACGAGCCTTCCTACGAGCAGTACTTC. J is TRBJ2-7 and V is TRBV20-1; no clear D gene. Trimming cost V 2 bases and J 1 base, with 15 bases left between them. This CDR3 is built from 15 residues. CDR1 and CDR2 from the germline V gene are DFQATT and SNEGSKA (reference sequence).